This T cell receptor beta chain was recovered during a study of T cells after yellow fever vaccination. Study observations and caveats: Most clones from primary vaccination were detected again post-booster (almost 98% CD4, 88% CD8).

It was through 5'RACE template switching that TCR cDNA was made, with a universal primer site and UMIs added. One entry per CDR3 protein results from TCRdb running MiXCR on the 5' RACE reads. The sample has about 350,000 distinct CDR3 sequences; approximately 4% are singletons. V was shortened by 4 bases and J by 3 bases, with 16 bases between the two germline ends. CDR3 size: 15 residues. CDR1 is SGHNT, CDR2 YYREEE, per germline (reference sequence). As to this clonotype: Its target is unknown.

This TCR was sampled from a man younger than 35 who received the YFV17D yellow fever vaccine. This chain uses TRBV5-4 with TRBJ1-1; D possibly corresponds to TRBD1 (6 bases). The specimen was PBMCs, collected 5 days after the yellow fever booster vaccination. The CDR3 DNA follows: TGTGCCAGCAGCCCCCGTGGGGGCGCGGACACTGAAGCTTTCTTT. This gives the protein CASSPRGGADTEAFF.